This T cell receptor (beta chain) was sequenced for a study of shared clonotypes between healthy human individuals. Data came from immunoSEQ multiplex PCR; TCRdb stores just in-frame clones and leaves some out. The repertoire consists of roughly 2.5 million clones, with approximately 90% occurring once and the leading ten covering more than 0.12%. The CDR3 contains 13 residues. Per the germline V gene, CDR1 is ENHRY and CDR2 is SYGVKD. With 7 bases removed from V and 8 bases from J, the gap between germline ends came to 17 bases. The chain has TRBV10-3 and TRBJ1-1; no clear D. This receptor was taken from a man younger than 35 in good health. The material sequenced was naive CD4+ T cells sorted from blood. Subset reported: CD45RA+ positively selected. The CDR3 region has the DNA TGTGCCATCACCCCCGGACGGACGGAAGAAGCTTTCTTT. This codes for CAITPGRTEEAFF.